The TCR beta chain described here comes from a study of T cell changes during pregnancy in multiple sclerosis. The CDR3 totals 15 residues. Trimming took 1 base from V and 4 from J; bases not matched to a gene: 4. CDR1 is LGHNT, CDR2 FRNRAP, per germline. Using immunoSEQ multiplex PCR, the repertoire was profiled, and TCRdb retains in-frame clones only, with some absent. The repertoire holds around 43,000 clones, with around 93% as singletons. The sample consisted of CD8+ T cells from peripheral blood mononuclear cells, taken after pregnancy. The receptor was isolated from a female donor with multiple sclerosis, enrolled in a pregnancy study. The chain combines TRBV12-5 with TRBJ2-1, with TRBD2 matching 7 bases. The CDR3 spells CASGLDGGTYNEQFF. CDR3 nucleotides: TGTGCTAGTGGTTTGGACGGGGGGACTTACAATGAGCAGTTCTTC. Based on the CDR3 plus reference TRBV12-5 and TRBJ2-1, the full variable domain is DARVTQTPRHKVTEMGQEVTMRCQPILGHNTVFWYRQTMMQGLELLAYFRNRAPLDDSGMPKDRFSAEMPDATLATLKIQPSEPRDSAVYFCASGLDGGTYNEQFFGPGTRLTVL.